This TCR beta chain was documented in a study of patients and donors after allogeneic stem cell transplantation. The CDR3 extends over 16 amino acids. V lost 3 bases, J lost 1 base, and 4 bases stayed unmatched. Germline CDR1 and CDR2: SGHNT and YYREEE (reference sequence). MiXCR was run by TCRdb on the RT-PCR reads, yielding one entry per CDR3 protein. This sample has about 960,000 distinct CDR3 sequences, with more than 15% found just once. The sequenced sample consisted of blood, either unsorted or a sorted T cell fraction (not recorded which). The genes are TRBV5-4 and TRBJ2-6; TRBD1 matches at 7 bases. The receptor comes from a human donor who was either an allogeneic HSCT recipient or a stem cell or donor lymphocyte infusion donor (not recorded which). It is not recorded whose cells these are; they may come from a transplant donor. The CDR3 spells CASSYNRGSGANVLTF. The DNA of the CDR3 is TGTGCCAGCAGCTATAACAGGGGTTCTGGGGCCAACGTCCTGACTTTC.